These 17 T cell receptor beta chains were all obtained from the same sample, sequenced in a study of shared clonotypes between healthy human individuals. Here immunoSEQ multiplex PCR was the method, and the copy in TCRdb shows in-frame clones only, minus some. The repertoire consists of roughly 480,000 clones, with around three quarters occurring once and the leading ten covering approximately 12%. Sequenced input: PBMCs. The source is a middle-aged woman in good health. Some clones in this sample may be carry-over from other donors' samples.

The chain combines TRBV18 with TRBJ2-7; 7 nucleotides align to TRBD1. Germline values: CDR1 KGHSH, CDR2 LQKENI. The CDR3 runs to 12 residues. The ends lost 4 bases at V and 6 bases at J; junction bases unmatched: 3. The CDR3 spells CASSRTGVEQYF. The CDR3 coding sequence is TGTGCCAGCTCACGAACAGGGGTCGAGCAGTACTTC.

Regarding this clone: This CDR3 is also generated by other DNA sequences in the sample. This rearrangement joins TRBV5-1 to TRBJ2-1; D call uncertain. V lost 0 bases and J 9 bases, leaving 13 bases between the germline ends. The CDR3 spans 14 residues. Germline loops: CDR1 SGHRS, CDR2 YFSETQ. CDR3 amino acids: CASSLVGSGVEQFF. The CDR3, as DNA: TGCGCCAGCAGCTTGGTTGGGTCTGGAGTTGAGCAGTTCTTC.

This clone has just a few counts. The chain links TRBV6-6 to TRBJ1-5, with D unclear. The ends were cut back, 7 bases at V and 0 bases at J, with 10 bases in the middle. Germline CDR1 MNHNY, CDR2 SVGAGI (reference sequence). CDR3 length equals 14 residues. The CDR3 loop is CASTTPYSNQPQHF. CDR3 nucleotide sequence: TGTGCCAGCACCACACCTTATAGCAATCAGCCCCAGCATTTT.

This chain joins TRBV7-2 and TRBJ1-3; D is ambiguous. The germline CDR1 and CDR2 sequences are SGHTA and FQGNSA. The CDR3 covers 15 residues. V was cut by 1 base and J by 0 bases, with 7 bases left in between. The DNA for the CDR3 is TGTGCCAGCAGCTTAGTAGTAAGCTCTGGAAACACCATATATTTT. The encoded protein is CASSLVVSSGNTIYF.

The gene calls are TRBV2 and TRBJ2-2, with D perhaps being TRBD1 or TRBD2 (5 bases each). The CDR3 spans 14 residues. CDR1 is SNHLY, CDR2 FYNNEI, per germline. The V end was cut by 6 bases, the J end by 6 bases, with 14 bases between. CDR3 nucleotides: TGTGCCAGCAGGGATAATCGAGGGGCCGGGGAGCTGTTTTTT. Its protein is CASRDNRGAGELFF.

The rearrangement links TRBV7-3 to TRBJ2-3; D ambiguous. The CDR3 runs 14 residues. Trimming left V 5 bases short and J 6 bases short, with 15 bases between. Germline V gives CDR1 SGHTA, CDR2 FQGTGA. The CDR3 protein is CASSPDLGRDTQYF. The CDR3 region has the DNA TGTGCCAGCAGCCCCGACCTAGGTCGGGATACGCAGTATTTT.

The V and J genes are TRBV7-2 and TRBJ2-3, with D possibly TRBD2 on 6 matching bases. Germline V gives CDR1 SGHTA, CDR2 FQGNSA. The CDR3 is made up of 17 amino acids. Trimming cost V 2 bases and J 2 bases, with 17 bases left between them. The CDR3 region has the DNA TGTGCCAGCAGCTTACTCGGAGGGCCTTACCCCACAGATACGCAGTATTTT. This translates into CASSLLGGPYPTDTQYF.

The chain couples TRBV18 to TRBJ2-5; perhaps TRBD2 as D (5 bases). Germline CDR1 KGHSH, CDR2 LQKENI. V was shortened by 4 bases and J by 7 bases, with 13 bases between the two germline ends. The CDR3 loop spans 13 amino acids. CDR3 loop: CASSREPPATQYF. CDR3 coding DNA: TGTGCCAGCTCACGGGAGCCACCCGCGACCCAGTACTTC.

The gene calls are TRBV18 and TRBJ2-6; D is perhaps TRBD1 or TRBD2 (5 bases each). This CDR3 contains 16 residues. From germline, CDR1 is KGHSH and CDR2 LQKENI. V lost 2 bases and J lost 2, with 10 bases in between. The CDR3 reads CASSPGWGTGANVLTF. The CDR3 nucleotides read TGTGCCAGCTCACCAGGCTGGGGGACTGGGGCCAACGTCCTGACTTTC.

The chain has TRBV29-1 and TRBJ2-1; TRBD1 is a possible D gene (5 bases). The CDR3 spans 13 residues. The germline gives CDR1 SQVTM, CDR2 ANQGSEA. Trimming stripped 7 bases from V and 5 bases from J, with 15 bases between. CDR3: CSAGAGFDNEQFF. CDR3 nucleotide sequence: TGCAGCGCCGGTGCAGGGTTCGACAATGAGCAGTTCTTC.

This chain joins TRBV5-1 and TRBJ2-1; 8 bases agree with TRBD2. V dropped 4 bases and J dropped 4; count of bases not matched to a gene: 7. The CDR3 is 15 residues long. Germline assignment: CDR1 SGHRS and CDR2 YFSETQ. The CDR3 spells CASSPGASGYNEQFF. CDR3 DNA sequence: TGCGCCAGCAGCCCCGGGGCTAGCGGGTACAATGAGCAGTTCTTC.

The rearrangement links TRBV19 to TRBJ2-3; 8 nucleotides align to TRBD2. V was pared by 3 bases and J by 1 base, with 6 bases of the junction left unmatched. The CDR3 runs to 16 residues. Germline V gene sequence: CDR1 LNHDA, CDR2 SQIVND (reference sequence). The CDR3 protein is CASSMPRAGGTDTQYF. CDR3 sequence (DNA): TGTGCCAGTAGTATGCCCAGAGCGGGAGGCACAGATACGCAGTATTTT. The entire variable domain, with the rest obtained from reference TRBV19 and TRBJ2-3, is as follows: DGGITQSPKYLFRKEGQNVTLSCEQNLNHDAMYWYRQDPGQGLRLIYYSQIVNDFQKGDIAEGYSVSREKKESFPLTVTSAQKNPTAFYLCASSMPRAGGTDTQYFGPGTRLTVL.

V and J are TRBV11-2 and TRBJ1-1, with no clear D. The CDR3 is made up of 12 amino acids. The V end lost 3 bases, the J end lost 2 bases, and 4 bases lay between the germline ends. Germline CDR1 and CDR2: SGHAT and FQNNGV. Here the CDR3 DNA reads TGTGCCAGCAGCTTTTTAAACACTGAAGCTTTCTTT. Translated, it gives CASSFLNTEAFF.

J is TRBJ2-7 and V is TRBV7-9, with D unclear. Trimming took off 1 base at V and 6 bases at J, with 10 bases between the two ends. The CDR3 runs to 13 residues. Germline CDR1 and CDR2: SEHNR and FQNEAQ (reference sequence). The CDR3 here is CASSLGRTGEQYF. The CDR3 DNA follows: TGTGCCAGCAGCTTAGGGCGGACGGGCGAGCAGTACTTC.

The CDR3 DNA is TGTGCCAGCAGCGGGGGGGACCTGGAGATGGAGACCCAGTACTTC. This translates into CASSGGDLEMETQYF. The rearrangement joins TRBV9 to TRBJ2-5, with D tentatively TRBD2 (6 bases). Trimming took 3 bases from V and 5 from J, leaving 17 bases between them. Germline V gives CDR1 SGDLS, CDR2 YYNGEE. The CDR3 extends over 15 amino acids.

In this sample, this clone turned up many times. One end of the junction fails to match germline, which may point to a read error. The chain is built from TRBV6-1 and TRBJ1-1; 8 bases map to TRBD1. Germline V lookup: CDR1 MNHNS, CDR2 SASEGT. The CDR3 is 19 residues long. The DNA of the CDR3 is TGTGCCAGCAGGGAAGCTCCGGGACAGGCAAAACCCCAGAACACTGAAGCTTTCTTT. It translates to CASREAPGQAKPQNTEAFF.

The chain recombines TRBV7-9 with TRBJ1-1; no clear D. CDR3 length equals 15 residues. Trimming took off 5 bases at V and 7 bases at J, with 20 bases between the two ends. The germline CDR1 and CDR2 sequences are SEHNR and FQNEAQ (reference sequence). The DNA for the CDR3 is TGTGCCAGCAGCGCCGCTGACAAGGGTACCCTTGAAGCTTTCTTT. It encodes CASSAADKGTLEAFF.